This T cell receptor beta chain was sequenced during a study of CD8+ T cells in alopecia areata. Following RNA extraction, reverse transcription yielded cDNA that acted as the sequencing template. The data were produced by immunoSEQ multiplex PCR, yet TCRdb's version contains in-frame clones alone and is incomplete. The sample yields fewer than 250,000 clones, around 56% seen once. Losses at the gene ends were 8 bases for V and 5 bases for J; bases not matched to a gene: 10. Germline loops: CDR1 MNHEY, CDR2 SVGAGI. The CDR3 is made up of 15 amino acids. Treatment in this sample: oral pan-JAK inhibitor, 5-10 mg twice daily. Both peripheral blood and punch biopsies of lesional scalp skin were obtained from patients who had alopecia areata.

This chain joins TRBV6-5 and TRBJ1-5; TRBD1 agrees at 9 bases. Material: CD4+ T cells sorted from blood, obtained at week 4, from a patient treated with tofacitinib. The TCR was taken from a human donor with alopecia areata. The CDR3 DNA reads as TGTGCCAGCGCCGAAGGGGACAGGGACCATCAGCCCCAGCATTTT. Residues: CASAEGDRDHQPQHF.